The entry below gives a single T cell receptor beta chain sequence along with its context. Its antigen is undetermined. The sample is drawn from a study of identical twins. Regarding the study as a whole: The study reached conclusions through statistical analysis that was cross-sectional, not following the same donors.

A universal primer site arose from template switching, and cDNA bore unique molecular identifiers. TCRdb independently ran MiXCR on the 5' RACE reads; one entry per CDR3 protein. The sample shows around 250,000 distinct CDR3 sequences, about 7.3% of them seen only once. The germline V and J ends were trimmed by 0 bases and 8 bases, with 19 bases remaining between them. Germline V gives CDR1 MNHEY, CDR2 SVGAGI. This CDR3 has 16 residues. Separately, the same data were catalogued under a study of yellow fever vaccine responses in identical twins. From that study: Twins' vaccine T cell response reportedly gave the appearance of partial convergence and partial personalization.

Sample: memory (CD45RO+) T cells sorted from blood. The gene calls are TRBV6-5 and TRBJ1-2, with D possibly TRBD1 on 5 matching bases. The TCR originated in a woman under 30 in good health. Here the CDR3 DNA reads TGTGCCAGCAGTTACTCGACTCCAGGGAGAGGATGGGGCTACACCTTC. As protein: CASSYSTPGRGWGYTF.